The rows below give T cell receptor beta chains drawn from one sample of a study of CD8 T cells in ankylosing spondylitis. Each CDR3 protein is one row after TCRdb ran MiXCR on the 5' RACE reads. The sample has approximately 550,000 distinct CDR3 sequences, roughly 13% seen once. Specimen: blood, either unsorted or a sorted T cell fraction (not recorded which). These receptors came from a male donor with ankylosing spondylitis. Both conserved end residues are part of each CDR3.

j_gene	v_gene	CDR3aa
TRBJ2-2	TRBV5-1	CASSLQGTPGELFF
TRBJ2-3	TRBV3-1	CASSQGIGTDTQYF
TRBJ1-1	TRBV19	CASRSPGANTEAFF
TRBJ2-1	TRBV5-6	CASSPGLVRAYNEQFF
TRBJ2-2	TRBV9	CASSVHSGELFF
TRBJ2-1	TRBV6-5	CASRLTSGNEQFF
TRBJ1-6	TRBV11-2	CASSLVDAYVSPLHF
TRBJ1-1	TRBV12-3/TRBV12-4	CASSPDRVKAFF
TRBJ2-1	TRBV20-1	CSASAGPGDEQFF
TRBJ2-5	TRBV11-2	CASSQPHGSQETQYF
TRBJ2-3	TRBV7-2	CASSPGLAGGADTQYF
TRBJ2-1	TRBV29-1	CSVESSGVDNEQFF
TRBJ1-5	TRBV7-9	CASSLGGATNQPQHF
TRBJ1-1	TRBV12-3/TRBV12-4	CASSLWEDQNTEAFF
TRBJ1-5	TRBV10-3	CAISEGGGAVPQHF
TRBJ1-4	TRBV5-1	CASSLGAYNEKLFF
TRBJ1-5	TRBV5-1	CASSLLGGTNQPQHF
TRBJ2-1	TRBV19	CASSNSDHYNEQFF
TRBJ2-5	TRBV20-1	CSAEGQETQYF
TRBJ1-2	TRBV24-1	CATSDFSGHGYTF
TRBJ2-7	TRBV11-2	CASSRGGLAGGYYEQYF
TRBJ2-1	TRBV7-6	CASSLEASGPWGEQFF
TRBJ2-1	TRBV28	CASRPGHLFNEQFF
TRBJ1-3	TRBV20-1	CSARDFRFGNTIYF
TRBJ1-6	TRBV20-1	CSAREGRTSYNSPLHF
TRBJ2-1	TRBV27	CASSLTRGLGYEQFF
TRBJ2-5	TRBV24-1	CATSDFGQGARETQYF
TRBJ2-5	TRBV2	CASTEGYRTSSETQYF
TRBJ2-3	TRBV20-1	CSATWEGADTQYF
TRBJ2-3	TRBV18	CASSPTPGTDTQYF
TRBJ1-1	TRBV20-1	CSAAGTGVTEAFF
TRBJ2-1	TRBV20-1	CRPKGGANNEQFF
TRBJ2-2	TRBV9	CASSVLQGNTGELFF
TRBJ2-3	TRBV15	CATSRALALTDTQYF
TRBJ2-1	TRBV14	CASSRSGGSYNEQFF
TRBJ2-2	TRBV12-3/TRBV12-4	CAIDSSGRPANTGELFF
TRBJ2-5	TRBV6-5	CASSYTPPRYQETQYF
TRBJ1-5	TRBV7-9	CASSRVENQPQHF
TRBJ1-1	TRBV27	CASSSRAEAFF
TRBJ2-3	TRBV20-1	CSASVGVGDTQYF
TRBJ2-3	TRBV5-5	CASSRLAGGGTQYF
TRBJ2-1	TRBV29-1	CSVDRQGGYNEQFF
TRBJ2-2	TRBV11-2	CATLRPGRDTGELFF
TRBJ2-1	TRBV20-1	CSASNVVSYNEQFF
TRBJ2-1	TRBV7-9	CASSPRTAINEQFF
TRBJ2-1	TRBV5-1	CASRGIASNEQFF
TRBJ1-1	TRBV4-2	CASSQGMKGNTEAFF
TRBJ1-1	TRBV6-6	CASSVRQLTEAFF
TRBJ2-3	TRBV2	CASETSVLSDTQYF
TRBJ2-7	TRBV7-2	CASSATRTNEQYF
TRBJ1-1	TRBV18	CASSPPSGGNTEAFF
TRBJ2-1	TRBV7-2	CASSPGLSAEQFF
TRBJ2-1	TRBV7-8	CASSLVTGYGSYNEQFF
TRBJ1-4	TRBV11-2	CASSLVISPTNEKLFF
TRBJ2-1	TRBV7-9	CASSMLAGVYNEQFF
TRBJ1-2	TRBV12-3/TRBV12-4	CASSFNIYGYTF
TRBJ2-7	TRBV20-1	CSAPESSYSEQYF
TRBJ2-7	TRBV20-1	CSASPGTSGYYEQYF
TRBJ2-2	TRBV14	CASSRWRAGELFF